A single sample gave rise to the 14 T cell receptor beta chains below, sequenced in a study of T cells in Graves' hyperthyroidism and ophthalmopathy. The TCR beta CDR3 regions underwent amplification using RNA transcripts as the source. RT-PCR in the first round (using the HTBI primer set) targeted the TCR CDR3. TCRdb redid the calling of the multiplex PCR reads with MiXCR, one entry per CDR3 protein. The sample holds nearly 600,000 distinct CDR3 sequences, approximately 15% seen once. Sequenced sample: blood. The receptors were sampled from a young woman with Graves' ophthalmopathy.

This clonotype was found many times. The CDR3 is CAWIDRAGTEAFF. CDR3 nucleotides: TGTGCCTGGATCGACAGGGCAGGCACTGAAGCTTTCTTT. The chain uses TRBV30 and TRBJ1-1; TRBD1 agrees at 7 bases. V trimming: 4 bases; J trimming: 4 bases; junction bases outside the gene matches: 6. CDR1 is GTSNPN, CDR2 SVGIG, per germline (reference sequence). The CDR3 totals 13 residues.

In the case of this clonotype: This may come from a read error, since a much larger clone is one base off. The gene calls are TRBV28 and TRBJ2-7; D possibly corresponds to TRBD2 (5 bases). Germline V CDR1 and CDR2: MDHEN, SYDVKM. Trimming left V 4 bases short and J 6 bases short, with 19 bases between. The CDR3 is made up of 15 amino acids. In nucleotides, the CDR3 is TGTGCCAGCAGTTCCTCGGACCGGACTCCCACCGAGCAGTACTTC. Protein product: CASSSSDRTPTEQYF.

Ten or more counts support this clonotype. This rearrangement joins TRBV2 to TRBJ2-5; D possibly corresponds to TRBD2 (5 bases). The CDR3 has 14 amino acids. V was clipped by 1 base and J by 4 bases, with 10 bases between them. CDR1 and CDR2 from the germline V gene are SNHLY and FYNNEI. In nucleotides, the CDR3 is TGTGCCAGCAGTGAAGTGAGGGCTGGAGAGACCCAGTACTTC. The encoded protein is CASSEVRAGETQYF.

As to this clonotype: This may stem from a read error, because a much larger clone lies one nucleotide away. The chain has TRBV20-1 and TRBJ2-1; 10 bases agree with TRBD2. The germline gives CDR1 DFQATT, CDR2 SNEGSKA (reference sequence). CDR3 length equals 16 residues. V lost 1 base to trimming and J lost 12 bases; unmatched junction nucleotides: 15. CDR3 residues: CSARGHGLAAERSQFF. The CDR3 region has the DNA TGCAGTGCTAGAGGCCATGGACTAGCGGCAGAACGTTCGCAGTTCTTC.

This clonotype was picked up many times. This chain links TRBV6-2 or TRBV6-3 with TRBJ2-5; D is unresolved. The CDR3 is made up of 17 amino acids. V lost 5 bases to trimming and J lost 2 bases, with 21 bases between them. The germline V gene has CDR1 MNHEY and CDR2 SVGEGT. CDR3 amino acids: CASSRPTLAPPQETQYF. The CDR3, as DNA: TGTGCCAGCAGTCGACCGACCCTCGCCCCCCCTCAAGAGACCCAGTACTTC.

The gene calls are TRBV7-9 and TRBJ2-7, with D perhaps matching TRBD2 (6 bases). Germline V CDR1 and CDR2: SEHNR, FQNEAQ (reference sequence). The germline V and J ends were trimmed by 4 bases and 2 bases, with 12 bases remaining between them. This CDR3 has 14 amino acids. CDR3 sequence reads: CASSYRRDTYEQYF. CDR3 in DNA: TGTGCCAGCAGCTATCGGAGGGATACCTACGAGCAGTACTTC.

Ten or more counts support this clonotype. The CDR3 region is CATSETSGTGNEQFF. The CDR3 DNA is TGTGCCACCAGTGAGACGTCCGGGACAGGGAATGAGCAGTTCTTC. This chain connects TRBV24-1 to TRBJ2-1; 9 bases are a match to TRBD1. Unmatched junction bases numbered 7, after V lost 4 bases and J lost 7 bases. The CDR3 is 15 residues long. The germline CDR1 and CDR2 sequences are KGHDR and SFDVKD.

This clonotype turned up a few times. V usage is TRBV11-2 and J usage is TRBJ2-1, with 9 bases identical to TRBD1. CDR1 and CDR2 from the germline V gene are SGHAT and FQNNGV. The CDR3 is 15 amino acids. With 9 bases clipped from V and 9 bases from J, the junction kept 15 bases outside the gene matches. In DNA form, the CDR3 reads TGTGCCAGTAGTCCCCGGGACAGGGCGCGGGGTGAGCAGTTCTTC. Protein: CASSPRDRARGEQFF. The variable domain in full, with the rest retrieved from reference TRBV11-2 and TRBJ2-1, is EAGVAQSPRYKIIEKRQSVAFWCNPISGHATLYWYQQILGQGPKLLIQFQNNGVVDDSQLPKDRFSAERLKGVDSTLKIQPAKLEDSAVYLCASSPRDRARGEQFFGPGTRLTVL.

Only a few counts were recorded for this clonotype. One end of the junction varies from germline; a read error may be responsible. The chain has TRBV7-8 and TRBJ2-7, with D maybe TRBD2 (5 bases). CDR1 SGHVS and CDR2 FQNEAQ come from the germline V gene. The CDR3 sequence is 14 residues long. CDR3 amino acids: CANSSWRLSYEQYF. The CDR3, as DNA: TGTGCCAACAGCTCTTGGAGACTATCCTACGAGCAGTACTTC.

Many counts were recorded for this clonotype. This chain uses TRBV10-3 with TRBJ2-7; 7 bases are a match to TRBD1. Unmatched junction bases numbered 6, after V lost 3 bases and J lost 1 base. This CDR3 has 15 residues. Germline CDR1 is ENHRY and CDR2 is SYGVKD. The CDR3 DNA reads TGTGCCATCAGTGATACCGGGACAGTATCCTACGAGCAGTACTTC. Translating gives CAISDTGTVSYEQYF.

This clonotype was seen more than once but under ten times. The rearrangement joins TRBV25-1 to TRBJ2-1; maybe TRBD1 (6 bases). Germline V CDR1 and CDR2: MGHDK, SYGVNS. V shed 3 bases and J shed 0 bases, with 9 bases lying between them. CDR3 size: 15 residues. The chain's CDR3 is CASSDEGVSYNEQFF. Written as DNA, the CDR3 is TGTGCCAGCAGTGATGAGGGGGTCTCCTACAATGAGCAGTTCTTC.

This clonotype was found a few times. V gene TRBV30 combines with J gene TRBJ2-5; 8 positions agree with TRBD2. The CDR3 is 13 residues long. Germline lookup yields CDR1 GTSNPN and CDR2 SVGIG (reference sequence). V was pared by 3 bases and J by 5 bases, with 5 bases of the junction left unmatched. The CDR3 region is CAWSGGGWETQYF. Here the CDR3 DNA reads TGTGCCTGGAGCGGGGGGGGTTGGGAGACCCAGTACTTC.

Points on this clonotype: This sequence may be a read error, since a much larger clone differs from it by one base. The J gene is TRBJ2-1, the V gene TRBV19, with 7 bases fitting TRBD1. The trim removed 4 bases at V and 6 bases at J, leaving 12 bases unmatched. Germline V gene sequence: CDR1 LNHDA, CDR2 SQIVND (reference sequence). The length of the CDR3 is 16 residues. In nucleotides, the CDR3 is TGTGCCAGTAGTACCGAAGTAGGGGGCAGGGCCAATGAGCAGTTCTTC. It is translated as CASSTEVGGRANEQFF.

As concerns this clonotype: Being one base from a much bigger clone, this may be a read error. The rearrangement uses TRBV11-2 and TRBJ1-2; 7 nucleotides agree with TRBD1. The ends lost 8 bases at V and 4 bases at J; junction bases unmatched: 10. CDR1 SGHAT and CDR2 FQNNGV come from the germline V gene. The CDR3 length is 14 residues. The DNA for the CDR3 is TGTGCCAGCTCAGTGCAGGACAGGTGCTATGGCTACACCTTC. This codes for CASSVQDRCYGYTF. Drawing the rest from reference TRBV11-2 and TRBJ1-2, the complete variable domain is EAGVAQSPRYKIIEKRQSVAFWCNPISGHATLYWYQQILGQGPKLLIQFQNNGVVDDSQLPKDRFSAERLKGVDSTLKIQPAKLEDSAVYLCASSVQDRCYGYTFGSGTRLTVV.